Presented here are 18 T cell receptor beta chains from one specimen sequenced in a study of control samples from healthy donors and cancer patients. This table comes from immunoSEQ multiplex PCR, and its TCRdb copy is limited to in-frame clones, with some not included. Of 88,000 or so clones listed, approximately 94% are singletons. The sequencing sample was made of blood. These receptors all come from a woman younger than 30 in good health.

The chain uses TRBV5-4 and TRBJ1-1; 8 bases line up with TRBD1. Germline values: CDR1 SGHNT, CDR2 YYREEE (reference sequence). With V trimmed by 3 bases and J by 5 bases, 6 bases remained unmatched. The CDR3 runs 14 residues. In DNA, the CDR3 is TGTGCCAGCAGCTCGCAGGGGGCGGGAACTGAAGCTTTCTTT. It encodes CASSSQGAGTEAFF.

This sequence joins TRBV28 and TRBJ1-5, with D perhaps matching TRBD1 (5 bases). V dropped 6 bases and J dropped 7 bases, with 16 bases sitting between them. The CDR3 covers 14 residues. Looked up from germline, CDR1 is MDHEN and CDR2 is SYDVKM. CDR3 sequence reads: CASSRWGSAQPQHF. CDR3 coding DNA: TGTGCCAGCAGCCGCTGGGGGAGCGCGCAGCCCCAGCATTTT.

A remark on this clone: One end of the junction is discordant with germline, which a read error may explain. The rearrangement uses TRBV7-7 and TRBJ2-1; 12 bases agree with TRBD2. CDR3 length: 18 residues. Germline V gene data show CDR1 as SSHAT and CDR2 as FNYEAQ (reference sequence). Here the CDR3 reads CASSLGGLAGSTYNEQFF. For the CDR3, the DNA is TGTGCTAGCAGCTTAGGTGGACTAGCGGGATCTACCTACAATGAGCAGTTCTTC.

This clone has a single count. This chain's CDR3 is CASLLAGGTSIFF. Here the CDR3 DNA reads TGCGCCAGCCTCTTAGCGGGGGGGACGTCGATCTTCTTC. The chain is built from TRBV10-2 and TRBJ2-1, with TRBD2 matching 11 bases. From germline, CDR1 is WSHSY and CDR2 SAAADI. The J segment lost 16 bases and the V segment lost 8 bases, leaving 13 bases of the junction unmatched. The CDR3 spans 13 residues.

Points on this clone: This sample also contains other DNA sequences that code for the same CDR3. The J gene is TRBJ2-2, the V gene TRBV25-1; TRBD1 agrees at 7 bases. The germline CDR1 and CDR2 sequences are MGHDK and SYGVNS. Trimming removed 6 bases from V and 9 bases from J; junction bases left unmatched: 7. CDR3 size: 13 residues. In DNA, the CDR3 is TGTGCCAGCAGCCCAACAGGGGACAGGGAGCTGTTTTTT. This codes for CASSPTGDRELFF. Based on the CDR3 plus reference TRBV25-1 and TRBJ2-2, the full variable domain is EADIYQTPRYLVIGTGKKITLECSQTMGHDKMYWYQQDPGMELHLIHYSYGVNSTEKGDLSSESTVSRIRTEHFPLTLESARPSHTSQYLCASSPTGDRELFFGEGSRLTVL.

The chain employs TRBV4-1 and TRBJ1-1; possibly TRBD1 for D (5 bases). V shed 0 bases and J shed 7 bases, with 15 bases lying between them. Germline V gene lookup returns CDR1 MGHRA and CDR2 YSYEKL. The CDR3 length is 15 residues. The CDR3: CASSQEWGDSLEAFF. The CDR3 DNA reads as TGCGCCAGCAGCCAAGAATGGGGGGACTCCCTTGAAGCTTTCTTT.

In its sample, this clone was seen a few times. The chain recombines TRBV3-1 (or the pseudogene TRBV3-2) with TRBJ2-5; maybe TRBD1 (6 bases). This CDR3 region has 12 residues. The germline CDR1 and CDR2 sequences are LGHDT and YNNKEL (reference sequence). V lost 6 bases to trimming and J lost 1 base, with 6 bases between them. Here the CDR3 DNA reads TGTGCCAGCAGGGACAGCCAAGAGACCCAGTACTTC. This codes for CASRDSQETQYF.

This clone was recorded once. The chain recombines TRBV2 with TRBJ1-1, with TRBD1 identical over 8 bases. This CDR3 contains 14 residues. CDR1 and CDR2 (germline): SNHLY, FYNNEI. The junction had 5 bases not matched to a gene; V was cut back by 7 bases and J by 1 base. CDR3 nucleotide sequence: TGTGCCAGCATTCAACAGGGGGAGAACACTGAAGCTTTCTTT. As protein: CASIQQGENTEAFF.

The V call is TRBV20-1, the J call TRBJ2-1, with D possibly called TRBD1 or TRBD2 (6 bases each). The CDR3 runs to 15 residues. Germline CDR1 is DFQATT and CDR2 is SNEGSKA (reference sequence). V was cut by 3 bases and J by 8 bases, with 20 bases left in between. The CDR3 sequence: CSASAAGTMGDEQFF. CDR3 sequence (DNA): TGCAGTGCTAGTGCCGCGGGGACAATGGGGGATGAGCAGTTCTTC.

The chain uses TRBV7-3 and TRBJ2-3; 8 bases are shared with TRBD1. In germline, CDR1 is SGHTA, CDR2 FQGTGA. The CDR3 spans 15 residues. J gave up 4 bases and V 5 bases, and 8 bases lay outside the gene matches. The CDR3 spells CASSKLGQGADTQYF. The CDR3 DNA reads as TGTGCCAGCAGCAAGCTAGGACAGGGAGCAGATACGCAGTATTTT.

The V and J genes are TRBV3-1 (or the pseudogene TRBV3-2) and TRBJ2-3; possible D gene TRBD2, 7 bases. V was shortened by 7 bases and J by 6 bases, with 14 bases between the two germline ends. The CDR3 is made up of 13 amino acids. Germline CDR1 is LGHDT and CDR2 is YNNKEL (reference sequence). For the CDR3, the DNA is TGTGCCAGCAACCGGGGGGCATCTGATACGCAGTATTTT. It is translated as CASNRGASDTQYF.

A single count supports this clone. Here the CDR3 reads CASSSLSGREGLPGELFF. The CDR3 DNA reads as TGTGCCAGCAGCTCCCTTTCCGGGCGGGAGGGCCTGCCCGGGGAGCTGTTTTTT. The chain joins TRBV13 to TRBJ2-2; 9 positions agree with TRBD2. The V gene's germline CDR1 is PRHDT and CDR2 FYEKMQ (reference sequence). The CDR3 sequence is 18 residues long. With V trimmed by 4 bases and J by 6 bases, 15 bases remained unmatched.

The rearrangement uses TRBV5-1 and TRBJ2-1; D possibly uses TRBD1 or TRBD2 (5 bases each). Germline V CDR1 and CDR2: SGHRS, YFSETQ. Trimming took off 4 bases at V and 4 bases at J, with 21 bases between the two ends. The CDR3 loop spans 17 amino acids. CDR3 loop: CASSRLVGDGPYNEQFF. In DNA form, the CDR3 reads TGCGCCAGCAGCCGATTGGTGGGGGACGGCCCTTACAATGAGCAGTTCTTC.

CDR3 DNA sequence: TGTGCCAGCAGTAGGGGCGGGGGCCCTAATGAAAAACTGTTTTTT. It translates to CASSRGGGPNEKLFF. The rearrangement uses TRBV6-6 and TRBJ1-4, with a weak D call TRBD1 (6 bases). Germline V gives CDR1 MNHNY, CDR2 SVGAGI (reference sequence). The CDR3 is 15 amino acids. V was trimmed by 5 bases and J by 3 bases, leaving 13 bases between them.

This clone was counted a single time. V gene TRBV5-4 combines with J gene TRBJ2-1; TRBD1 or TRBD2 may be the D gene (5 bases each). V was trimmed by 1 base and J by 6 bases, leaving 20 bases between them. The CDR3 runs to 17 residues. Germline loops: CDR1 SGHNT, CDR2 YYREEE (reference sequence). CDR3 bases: TGTGCCAGCAGCTTGCGCCAGTGGGGGAATAGAATCAATGAGCAGTTCTTC. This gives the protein CASSLRQWGNRINEQFF.

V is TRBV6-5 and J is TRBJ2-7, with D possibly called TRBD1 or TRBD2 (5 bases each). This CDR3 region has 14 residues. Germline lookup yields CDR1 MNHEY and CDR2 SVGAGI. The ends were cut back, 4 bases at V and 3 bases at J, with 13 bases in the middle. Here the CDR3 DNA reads TGTGCCAGCAGTTGGGGGTTCAAGGGCTACGAGCAGTACTTC. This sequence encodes CASSWGFKGYEQYF.

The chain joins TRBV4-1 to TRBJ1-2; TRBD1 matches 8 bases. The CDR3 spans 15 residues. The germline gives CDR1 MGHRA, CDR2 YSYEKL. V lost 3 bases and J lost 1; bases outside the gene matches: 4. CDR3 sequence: CASSHLDRDNYGYTF. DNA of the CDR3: TGCGCCAGCAGCCACCTGGACAGGGATAACTATGGCTACACCTTC.

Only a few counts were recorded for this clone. CDR3 protein: CASSVSGTSGSNDEQYF. CDR3 DNA: TGCGCCAGCAGCGTGAGCGGGACTAGCGGGAGTAATGACGAGCAGTACTTC. The V gene is TRBV5-1, the J gene TRBJ2-7; 14 bases fit TRBD2. Germline loops: CDR1 SGHRS, CDR2 YFSETQ. Germline trimming cut 4 bases from V and 5 bases from J; bases unmatched to any gene: 11. The CDR3 totals 17 residues.